This TCR beta chain was recorded in a study of Ad26.COV2.S vaccination and SARS-CoV-2 variants. The wider study: The vaccine Ad26.COV2.S was put into the muscle once, or twice with 56 days between.

Findings and caveats of the study: Vaccine and placebo recipients had similar non-spike TCR breadth. An underestimation of total T cell responses may have resulted from the TCR breadth and depth analyses.

Described treatment: over 15 received Ad26.COV2.S at low or high dose, single or two shots; five or six received placebo; per-sample allocation not given. After the first vaccine or placebo injection, samples were drawn on day 63. An Ad26 vector expressing Wuhan-strain SARS-CoV-2 spike served as the vaccine. Only in-frame clones appear in the TCRdb table, and some are missing; sequencing was by immunoSEQ multiplex PCR. The sample holds 300,000 to 400,000 clones, 80% to 90% seen once. Comment on this clone: As yet, its antigen is unknown.

V lost 4 bases and J lost 0, with 7 bases in between. The CDR3 has 14 amino acids. Looked up from germline, CDR1 is MGHRA and CDR2 is YSYEKL. The chain uses TRBV4-1 and TRBJ2-1; D unresolved. This receptor was identified in a person between 18 and 60 years old who received the Ad26.COV2.S COVID-19 vaccine or a placebo. Sample: peripheral blood, taken in a trial of Ad26.COV2.S vaccine versus placebo. The CDR3 loop is CASSLVSSYNEQFF. CDR3 nucleotide sequence: TGCGCCAGCAGCCTTGTGAGCTCCTACAATGAGCAGTTCTTC.